The 7 T cell receptor beta chains reported below all come from one sample, sequenced in a study of shared clonotypes between healthy human individuals. Using immunoSEQ multiplex PCR, the repertoire was profiled, and TCRdb retains in-frame clones only, with some absent. The sample includes about 1 million clones, about 75% seen only once; the top ten take 1.4% to 1.5%. Sequenced: memory CD4+ T cells sorted from blood. The subset: CD45RA-negative fraction. The receptors originated from a man aged 18-30 years in good health.

This chain uses TRBV5-1 with TRBJ1-3, with TRBD1 as a possible D gene (5 bases). The CDR3 runs 17 residues. Germline-derived CDR1 and CDR2 are SGHRS and YFSETQ. V was cut by 0 bases and J by 0 bases, with 13 bases left in between. CDR3 loop: CASSLEGQPSSGNTIYF. CDR3 DNA: TGCGCCAGCAGCTTGGAGGGGCAGCCAAGCTCTGGAAACACCATATATTTT.

CDR3 loop: CASSFGDRSAGELFF. CDR3 nucleotides: TGTGCCAGCAGCTTCGGGGACAGGTCTGCCGGGGAGCTGTTTTTT. V and J are TRBV11-2 and TRBJ2-2, with 8 positions matching TRBD1. The CDR3 is 15 amino acids. J was trimmed by 6 bases and V by 3 bases; bases with no gene match: 6. The germline CDR1 and CDR2 sequences are SGHAT and FQNNGV. Drawing the rest from reference TRBV11-2 and TRBJ2-2, the complete variable domain is EAGVAQSPRYKIIEKRQSVAFWCNPISGHATLYWYQQILGQGPKLLIQFQNNGVVDDSQLPKDRFSAERLKGVDSTLKIQPAKLEDSAVYLCASSFGDRSAGELFFGEGSRLTVL.

As concerns this clone: This CDR3 is also generated by other DNA sequences in the sample. The CDR3 DNA sequence: TGTGCCAGCCGTGGAGGAAACACCATATATTTT. Protein product: CASRGGNTIYF. The V gene is TRBV28, the J gene TRBJ1-3; unclear D gene. The V end lost 8 bases, the J end lost 4 bases, and 6 bases lay between the germline ends. This CDR3 has 11 residues. CDR1 is MDHEN, CDR2 SYDVKM, per germline.

Note on this clone: The sample carries other DNA sequences with the same CDR3. The chain employs TRBV5-1 and TRBJ2-7; 8 bases are a match to TRBD1. V was pared by 3 bases and J by 2 bases, with 4 bases of the junction left unmatched. The CDR3 consists of 14 residues. The germline V gene encodes CDR1 SGHRS and CDR2 YFSETQ. CDR3 sequence (DNA): TGCGCCAGCAGCTCCGGACAGGGCCCCTACGAGCAGTACTTC. Translating it yields CASSSGQGPYEQYF.

The gene calls are TRBV6-1 and TRBJ1-2; tentatively, D is TRBD1 (5 bases). CDR1 and CDR2 from the germline V gene are MNHNS and SASEGT. The germline V and J ends were trimmed by 2 bases and 7 bases, with 11 bases remaining between them. The CDR3 runs to 13 residues. The CDR3 DNA reads as TGTGCCAGCAGTGAAACAGGTCGGTCTGGCTACACCTTC. Translated, it gives CASSETGRSGYTF.

The chain has TRBV30 and TRBJ1-1; TRBD1 matches 9 bases. From germline, CDR1 is GTSNPN and CDR2 SVGIG (reference sequence). V gave up 2 bases and J gave up 11 bases; unmatched junction bases: 3. The CDR3 sequence is 11 residues long. CDR3 loop: CAWSWDRAAFF. The CDR3 DNA sequence: TGTGCCTGGAGTTGGGACAGGGCGGCTTTCTTT.

The chain carries TRBV30 and TRBJ2-2; a possible D gene is TRBD1 (5 bases). Trimming removed 7 bases from V and 6 bases from J, with 12 bases in between. Per the germline V gene, CDR1 is GTSNPN and CDR2 is SVGIG (reference sequence). The CDR3 contains 12 residues. DNA of the CDR3: TGTGCCTACAATCAGGGTGCCGGGGAGCTGTTTTTT. Residues: CAYNQGAGELFF.